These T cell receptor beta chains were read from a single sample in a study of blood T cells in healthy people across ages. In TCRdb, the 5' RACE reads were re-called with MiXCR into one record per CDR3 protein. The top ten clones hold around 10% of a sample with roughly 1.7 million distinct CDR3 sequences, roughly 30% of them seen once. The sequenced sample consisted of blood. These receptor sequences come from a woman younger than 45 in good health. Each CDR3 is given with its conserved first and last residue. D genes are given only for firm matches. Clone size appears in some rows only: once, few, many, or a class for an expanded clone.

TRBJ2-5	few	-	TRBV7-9	TGTGCCAGCAGCTTAGGACTAGGTTTTTGGCAAGAGACCCAGTACTTC	CASSLGLGFWQETQYF
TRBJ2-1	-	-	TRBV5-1	TGCGCCAGCAGCTTTGGGCCGAGTAGGGGCCTGTACAATGAGCAGTTCTTC	CASSFGPSRGLYNEQFF
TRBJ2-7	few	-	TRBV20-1	TGCAGTGCTAGAGGGCACGGGACCCCCGGCGACGAGCAGTACTTC	CSARGHGTPGDEQYF
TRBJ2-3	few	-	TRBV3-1	TGTGCCAGCACCAAACCTGGGGATACAGATACGCAGTATTTT	CASTKPGDTDTQYF
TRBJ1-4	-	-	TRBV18	TGTGCCAGCTCATCTCCTAGGAATAATGAAAAACTGTTTTTT	CASSSPRNNEKLFF
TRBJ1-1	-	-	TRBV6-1	TGTGCCAGCAGTGAAGGGGGATATTACGACACCAACACTGAAGCTTTCTTT	CASSEGGYYDTNTEAFF
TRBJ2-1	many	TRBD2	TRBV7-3	TGTGCCAGCAGCACTAGCGGGGGGCGGAATGAGCAGTTCTTC	CASSTSGGRNEQFF
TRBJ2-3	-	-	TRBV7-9	TGTGCCAGCAGCAGAACGGGATCCTACACAGATACGCAGTATTTT	CASSRTGSYTDTQYF
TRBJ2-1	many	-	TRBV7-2	TGTGCCAGCAGCTTTGACGAGGTTTTGGCCAATGAGCAGTTCTTC	CASSFDEVLANEQFF
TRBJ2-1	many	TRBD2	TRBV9	TGTGCCAGCAGCATAGCGGGATCCTCCGATGAGCAGTTCTTC	CASSIAGSSDEQFF
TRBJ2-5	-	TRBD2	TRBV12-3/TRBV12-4	TGTGCCAGCAGTCCTCCCGGACTAGCGGGGGGGATCAATGAGCAGTACTTC	CASSPPGLAGGINEQYF
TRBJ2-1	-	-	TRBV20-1	TGCAGTGCTAGAGAATCCGGACTGCTCTACAATGAGCAGTTCTTC	CSARESGLLYNEQFF
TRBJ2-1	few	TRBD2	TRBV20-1	TGCAGTGCTAGAGCTAGCGGTTCGGCCTACAATGAGCAGTTCTTC	CSARASGSAYNEQFF
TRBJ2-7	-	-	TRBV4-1	TGCGCCAGCAGCCAGTCCGCCGGGGTCTACGAGCAGTACTTC	CASSQSAGVYEQYF
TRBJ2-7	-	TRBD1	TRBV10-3	TGTGCCATCTCATCCGGGGGAAAGGGACAGGGGACCTACGAGCAGTACTTC	CAISSGGKGQGTYEQYF
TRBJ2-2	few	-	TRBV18	TGTGCCAGCTCACCCTTGGAGACAGCCAACACCGGGGAGCTGTTTTTT	CASSPLETANTGELFF
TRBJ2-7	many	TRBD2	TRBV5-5	TGTGCCAGCAGCTTGCTAACTAGCGGGATCAAGGCGTACGAGCAGTACTTC	CASSLLTSGIKAYEQYF
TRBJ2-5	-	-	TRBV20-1	TGCAGTGCTAGAGCTCTTTGGGGGTCCTGGACCCAGTACTTC	CSARALWGSWTQYF
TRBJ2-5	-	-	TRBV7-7	TGTGCCAGCAGCCTCGGCAGGGTAGTGCAGAAGACCCAGTACTTC	CASSLGRVVQKTQYF
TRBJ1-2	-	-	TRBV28	TGTGCCAGCAGTTTTAGCCTGAGCCATGGCTACACCTTC	CASSFSLSHGYTF
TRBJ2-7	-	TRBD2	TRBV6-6	TGTGCCAGCAGTCAGGGCGGGAGTTACTTTTACGAGCAGTACTTC	CASSQGGSYFYEQYF
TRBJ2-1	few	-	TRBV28	TGTGCCAGCAGTTTAAGGCTAGGGAGCTCCTACAATGAGCAGTTCTTC	CASSLRLGSSYNEQFF
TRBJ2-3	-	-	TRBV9	TGTGCCAGCAGCGTAGTCGAGCGGGCACACACAGATACGCAGTATTTT	CASSVVERAHTDTQYF
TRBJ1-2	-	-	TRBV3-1	TGTGCCAGCAGGAACCTAGACAGTGGCTACACCTTC	CASRNLDSGYTF
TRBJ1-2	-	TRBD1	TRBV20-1	TGCAGTGCTCGTGGACAGGCGCTTAACTATGGCTACACCTTC	CSARGQALNYGYTF
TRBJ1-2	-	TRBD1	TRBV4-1	TGCGCCAGCAGCCAAACAGGGACAGGGAAGAACTATGGCTACACCTTC	CASSQTGTGKNYGYTF
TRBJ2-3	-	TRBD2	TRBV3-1	TGTGCCAGCAGCCAAGGCGGGACTAGCGGGGGGGCCGTTCGAAGAGATACGCAGTATTTT	CASSQGGTSGGAVRRDTQYF
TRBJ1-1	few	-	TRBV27	TGTGCCAGCAGTTTATCTTACAACACTGAAGCTTTCTTT	CASSLSYNTEAFF
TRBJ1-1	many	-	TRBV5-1	TGCGCCAGCAGCTTAAACAGCGGTACTGAAGCTTTCTTT	CASSLNSGTEAFF
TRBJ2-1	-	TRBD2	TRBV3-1	TGTGCCAGCAGCCAACGGGGACTAGCGGTCTACAATGAGCAGTTCTTC	CASSQRGLAVYNEQFF
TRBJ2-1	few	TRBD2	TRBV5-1	TGCGCCAGCAACCGCGGGGGAGGCAATGAGCAGTTCTTC	CASNRGGGNEQFF
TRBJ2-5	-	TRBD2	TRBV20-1	TGCAGTGCTCGCGGGGGAGGAGAAGAGACCCAGTACTTC	CSARGGGEETQYF
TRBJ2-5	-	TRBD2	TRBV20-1	TGCAGTGCTCCAGGACTAGCCGGGCTGGAGACCCAGTACTTC	CSAPGLAGLETQYF
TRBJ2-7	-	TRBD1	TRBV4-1	TGCGCCAGCAGCCAAGGACTGCTTCGGGACAGCGGCTTGGAGCAGTACTTC	CASSQGLLRDSGLEQYF
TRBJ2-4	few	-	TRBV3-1	TGTGCCAGAGGCCGATTAGCCAAAAACATTCAGTACTTC	CARGRLAKNIQYF
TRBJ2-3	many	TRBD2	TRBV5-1	TGCGCCAGCAGCTCGGGGGGGCTTACAGATACGCAGTATTTT	CASSSGGLTDTQYF
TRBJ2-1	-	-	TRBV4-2	TGTGCCAGCAGCCAAGATCGGGCTAGTCGCTCCTACAATGAGCAGTTCTTC	CASSQDRASRSYNEQFF
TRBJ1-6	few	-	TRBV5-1	TGCGCCAGCAGCTTGGCCGTGAATTCACCCCTCCACTTT	CASSLAVNSPLHF
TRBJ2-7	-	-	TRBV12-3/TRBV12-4	TGTGCCAGCAGGCTGCGGCAGAATTCCTACGAGCAGTACTTC	CASRLRQNSYEQYF
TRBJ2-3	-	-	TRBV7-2	TGTGCCAGCAGCTTAAGGTCCCTAGCAGAGTTGGGGGCTAGCACAGGTACGCAGTATTTT	CASSLRSLAELGASTGTQYF
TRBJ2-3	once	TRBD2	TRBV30	TGTGCCTGGGCTACGGGAGCGGGGGATACAGATACGCAGTATTTT	CAWATGAGDTDTQYF
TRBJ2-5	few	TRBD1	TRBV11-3	TGTGCCAGCAGCTCCGGGACAGGGGGCGCGAAGGAGACCCAGTACTTC	CASSSGTGGAKETQYF
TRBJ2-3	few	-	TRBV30	TGTGCCTGGAGTGCAGGGGGAGGGAGCACAGATACGCAGTATTTT	CAWSAGGGSTDTQYF
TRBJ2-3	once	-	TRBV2	TGTGCCAGCCTCTACACCGGCAGCACAGATACGCAGTATTTT	CASLYTGSTDTQYF
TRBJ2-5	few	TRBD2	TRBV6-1	TGTGCCAGCCTCACACCTAGCGGGGAGACCCAGTACTTC	CASLTPSGETQYF
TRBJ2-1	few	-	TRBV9	TGTGCCAGCAGCTCAGGAGGCGGGTACCACAATGAGCAGTTCTTC	CASSSGGGYHNEQFF
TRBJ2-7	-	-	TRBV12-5	TGTGCTAGTGCTCGGGGAATGACGTCCTACGAGCAGTACTTC	CASARGMTSYEQYF
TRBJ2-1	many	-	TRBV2	TGTGCCAGCAGCGCGACTTTAGTCGGTGGACAGTTCTTC	CASSATLVGGQFF
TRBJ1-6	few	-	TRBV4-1	TGCGCCAGCAGCCAGATACAGGGACCGGGGTCACCCCTCCACTTT	CASSQIQGPGSPLHF
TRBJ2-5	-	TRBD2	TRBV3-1	TGTGCCAGCAGTTCCGGGACTAGCGGGGGGGCAGAGACCCAGTACTTC	CASSSGTSGGAETQYF
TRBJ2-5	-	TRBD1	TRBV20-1	TGCAGTGCCCGCCGGACAGGTCACATCCAAGAGACCCAGTACTTC	CSARRTGHIQETQYF
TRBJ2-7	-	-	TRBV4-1	TGCGCCAGCAGCCAAGTCGTAGGGAGAGGATACGAGCAGTACTTC	CASSQVVGRGYEQYF
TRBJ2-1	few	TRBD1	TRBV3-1	TGTGCCAGCAGCCAGGGGGATTTCGGGACAGTAAACAATGAGCAGTTCTTC	CASSQGDFGTVNNEQFF
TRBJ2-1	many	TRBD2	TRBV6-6	TGTGCCAGCAGGTCGGGACTAGCGGACAATGAGCAGTTCTTC	CASRSGLADNEQFF
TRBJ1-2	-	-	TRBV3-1	TGTGCCAGCAGCCATACCCGAAAGGGAGGCTATGGCTACACCTTC	CASSHTRKGGYGYTF
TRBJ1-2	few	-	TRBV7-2	TGTGCCAGCAGCTTAGTCCAGGGAACGTATGGCTACACCTTC	CASSLVQGTYGYTF
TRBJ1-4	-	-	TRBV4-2	TGTGCCAGCAGCAAACAGGCGGCAACTAATGAAAAACTGTTTTTT	CASSKQAATNEKLFF
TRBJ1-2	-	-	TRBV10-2	TGCGCCAGCAGTGAGTTAGTAAGATATAACTATGGCTACACCTTC	CASSELVRYNYGYTF
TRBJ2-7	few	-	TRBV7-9	TGTGCCAGCAGTATGGGGTCCTACGAGCAGTACTTC	CASSMGSYEQYF